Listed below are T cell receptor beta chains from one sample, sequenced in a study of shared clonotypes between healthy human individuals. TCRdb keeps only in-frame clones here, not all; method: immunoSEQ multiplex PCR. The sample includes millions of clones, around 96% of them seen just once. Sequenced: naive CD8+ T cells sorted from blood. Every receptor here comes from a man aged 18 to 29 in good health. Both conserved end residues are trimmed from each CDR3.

ASSTDRGHMDTQY	TRBV28	TRBJ2-3
ASSEAQGINSPLH	TRBV2	TRBJ1-6
ASSPWGLAEETQY	TRBV7-2	TRBJ2-5
ASSEELGEAYEQY	TRBV2	TRBJ2-7
ASSWLTGTLNEQF	TRBV28	TRBJ2-1
ASSPNGGHYEQY	TRBV6-5	TRBJ2-7
ASSEAKWQTFYGYT	TRBV6-1	TRBJ1-2
ASSFDSEAF	TRBV11-2	TRBJ1-1
ASSQDGGTGVHEQF	TRBV4-1	TRBJ2-1
ASSPAETNTEAF	TRBV7-6	TRBJ1-1
ASSFRTGERSGANVLT	TRBV5-1	TRBJ2-6
ASSLVGGNTGELF	TRBV7-9	TRBJ2-2
ASSLGESGYYGYT	TRBV28	TRBJ1-2
ASSTGDSEAF	TRBV28	TRBJ1-1
ASSQGITMNTEAF	TRBV14	TRBJ1-1
ASSLVGAGELF	TRBV11-2	TRBJ2-2